A single sample is the source of the 4 T cell receptor beta chains below, sequenced in a study of CD8 T cells in ankylosing spondylitis. TCRdb redid the calling of the 5' RACE reads with MiXCR, one entry per CDR3 protein. The table has a few hundred thousand distinct CDR3 sequences, about a sixth seen once. What was sequenced was blood, either unsorted or a sorted T cell fraction (not recorded which). These receptors all come from a male donor with ankylosing spondylitis or in good health (not recorded which).

This chain's CDR3 is CASSQALAGGPIAKNIQYF. The CDR3 coding sequence is TGCGCCAGCAGCCAAGCATTAGCGGGAGGGCCGATTGCCAAAAACATTCAGTACTTC. The chain recombines TRBV4-3 with TRBJ2-4; TRBD2 aligns across 11 bases. The length of the CDR3 is 19 residues. Germline loops: CDR1 LGHNA, CDR2 YSLEER. Trimming at V came to 1 base and at J to 1 base, leaving 9 bases not matched to a gene.

The chain carries TRBV27 and TRBJ2-1; D not resolved. With 11 bases removed from V and 0 bases from J, the gap between germline ends came to 14 bases. There are 14 residues in the CDR3. Germline-derived CDR1 and CDR2 are MNHEY and SMNVEV (reference sequence). The CDR3 nucleotides are TGTGCCTCCTCGAGCAGGAGCTCCTACAATGAGCAGTTCTTC. It translates to CASSSRSSYNEQFF.

A few counts support this clonotype. This chain links TRBV7-2 with TRBJ2-1, with a tentative D call TRBD2 (6 bases). The CDR3 has 17 residues. The ends were cut back, 4 bases at V and 3 bases at J, with 19 bases in the middle. Per germline, CDR1 SGHTA and CDR2 FQGNSA. CDR3 region: CASSSPIAEGLYNEQFF. In DNA form, the CDR3 reads TGTGCCAGCAGCTCGCCAATAGCGGAAGGGCTCTACAATGAGCAGTTCTTC. The full variable domain, its missing parts supplied by reference TRBV7-2 and TRBJ2-1, is GAGVSQSPSNKVTEKGKDVELRCDPISGHTALYWYRQSLGQGLEFLIYFQGNSAPDKSGLPSDRFSAERTGGSVSTLTIQRTQQEDSAVYLCASSSPIAEGLYNEQFFGPGTRLTVL.

The chain has TRBV7-2 and TRBJ2-7; 7 bases are a match to TRBD2. V was pared by 1 base and J by 2 bases, with 5 bases of the junction left unmatched. The CDR3 extends over 15 amino acids. Germline assignment: CDR1 SGHTA and CDR2 FQGNSA. The CDR3 sequence: CASSLDPGRTYEQYF. CDR3 coding DNA: TGTGCCAGCAGCTTAGATCCCGGGAGGACCTACGAGCAGTACTTC.